These 5 T cell receptor beta chains were sequenced from one sample in a study of blood T cell repertoires in COVID-19. The assay was immunoSEQ multiplex PCR, and TCRdb's table has in-frame clones only and misses some. This table holds fewer than 200,000 clones, around four fifths found once. Sequenced material: PBMCs or T cells enriched from blood (not recorded which). The receptors derive from a woman aged 45-65 years who had recovered from COVID-19.

This rearrangement joins TRBV12-2 to TRBJ1-1; the table's D gene call, TRBD1, was not cross checked with the DNA. TRBV12-2 is described as a pseudogene. This CDR3 has 12 amino acids. The CDR3 DNA follows: TGTGCAAGTCGCTTACAGGGTCAGGGAGCTTTCTTT. Translation: CASRLQGQGAFF.

This clone showed up just once. This chain connects TRBV6-2 or TRBV6-3 to TRBJ2-1; TRBD1 matches at 7 bases. The germline gives CDR1 MNHEY, CDR2 SVGEGT. The CDR3 has 11 residues. J was trimmed by 11 bases and V by 6 bases; bases with no gene match: 4. CDR3 sequence reads: CASRYRGQQFF. DNA of the CDR3: TGTGCCAGCAGATACAGGGGCCAGCAGTTCTTC.

This chain joins TRBV29-1 and TRBJ1-2, with TRBD1 as a possible D gene (6 bases). The germline CDR1 and CDR2 sequences are SQVTM and ANQGSEA. Trimming pared 7 bases from V and 8 bases from J, leaving 20 bases between. The CDR3 spans 13 residues. The CDR3 DNA is TGCAGCGCAAACAGGGTAACGGTCGGGGGCTACACCTTC. Translating it yields CSANRVTVGGYTF.

There are a few counts of this clone. This rearrangement joins TRBV14 to TRBJ1-2, with D unclear. Germline V gene data show CDR1 as SGHDN and CDR2 as FVKESK. The CDR3 sequence is 13 residues long. V lost 1 base and J 8 bases, leaving 11 bases between the germline ends. The DNA for the CDR3 is TGTGCCAGCAGCCAAGTTCTCAAACGGGGCTACACCTTC. Its translation is CASSQVLKRGYTF.

V and J are TRBV9 and TRBJ2-1; the D is unclear. Germline CDR1 SGDLS, CDR2 YYNGEE. This CDR3 is 11 amino acids long. The V end lost 6 bases, the J end lost 8 bases, and 9 bases lay between the germline ends. CDR3 in DNA: TGTGCCAGCAACTCAGGATATGAGCAGTTCTTC. Residues: CASNSGYEQFF.